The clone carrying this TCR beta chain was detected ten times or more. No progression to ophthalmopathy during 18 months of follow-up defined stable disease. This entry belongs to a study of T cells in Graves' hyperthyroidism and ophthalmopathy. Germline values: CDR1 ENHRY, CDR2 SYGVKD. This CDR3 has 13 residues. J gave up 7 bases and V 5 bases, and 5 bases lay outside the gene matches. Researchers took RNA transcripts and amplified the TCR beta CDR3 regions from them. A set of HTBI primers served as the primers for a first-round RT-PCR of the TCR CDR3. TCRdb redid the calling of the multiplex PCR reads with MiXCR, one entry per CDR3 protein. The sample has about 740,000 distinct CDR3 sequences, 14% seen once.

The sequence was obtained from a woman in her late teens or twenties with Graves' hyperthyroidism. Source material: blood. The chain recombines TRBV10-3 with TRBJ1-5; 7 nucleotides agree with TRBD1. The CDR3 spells CAISSDRVQPQHF. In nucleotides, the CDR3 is TGTGCCATCAGTTCCGACAGGGTACAGCCCCAGCATTTT.